This T cell receptor (beta chain) was retrieved from a study of blood T cell repertoires in COVID-19. For the study at large: The United States, Italy and Spain supplied acute and convalescent COVID-19 samples. Nucleic acid was either cDNA or gDNA, and it came from T cells, B-cell-depleted T cells, or PBMCs.

This clone was picked up a small number of times. This CDR3 comprises 15 residues. V was pared by 6 bases and J by 5 bases, with 7 bases of the junction left unmatched. The germline V gene has CDR1 KGHSH and CDR2 LQKENI. TCRdb's table, derived via immunoSEQ multiplex PCR, lists solely in-frame clones and lacks some. The sample lists some 170,000 clones, approximately 86% occurring once. This receptor was obtained from a woman aged 60 to 75 who had recovered from COVID-19. The specimen sequenced was peripheral blood. The gene calls are TRBV18 and TRBJ1-5; 10 nucleotides agree with TRBD1. CDR3 protein: CASSVTGTGDQPQHF. The CDR3 DNA reads TGTGCCAGCTCGGTGACCGGGACAGGGGATCAGCCCCAGCATTTT.